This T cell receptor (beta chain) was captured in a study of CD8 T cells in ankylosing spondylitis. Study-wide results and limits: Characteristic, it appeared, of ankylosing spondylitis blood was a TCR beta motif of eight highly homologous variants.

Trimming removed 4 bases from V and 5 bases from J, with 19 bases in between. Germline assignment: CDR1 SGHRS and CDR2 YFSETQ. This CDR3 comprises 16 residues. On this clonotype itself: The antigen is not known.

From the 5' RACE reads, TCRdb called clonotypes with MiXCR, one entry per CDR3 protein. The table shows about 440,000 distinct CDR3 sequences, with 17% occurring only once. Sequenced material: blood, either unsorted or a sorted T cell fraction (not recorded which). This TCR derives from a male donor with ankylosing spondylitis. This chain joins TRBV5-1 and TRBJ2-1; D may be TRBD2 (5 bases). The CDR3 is CASSPNLAGWDNEQFF. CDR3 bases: TGCGCCAGCAGCCCAAACCTAGCCGGGTGGGACAATGAGCAGTTCTTC.